These T cell receptor beta chains were read from a single sample in a study of beta chain features in type 1 diabetes. Profiled with immunoSEQ multiplex PCR; TCRdb holds only in-frame clones, not every one. The sample has a few hundred thousand clones, 9.6% seen once. The sequenced material came from naive CD4+ T cells from blood. The receptors originated from a woman younger than 35 in good health. CDR3s include the opening cysteine and the closing phenylalanine or tryptophan. The D gene is left open where the match is weak. Part of the rows lack a size; the others show once, few, many or a class for expanded clones.

D: TRBD2; J: TRBJ2-5; V: TRBV29-1; size: few; DNA: TGCAGCGTTGGAAGCGGGAAGGAAGAGACCCAGTACTTC; CDR3: CSVGSGKEETQYF
D: TRBD1; J: TRBJ2-7; V: TRBV7-3; size: few; DNA: TGTGCCAGCAGCTCGGCCGGGACAGGGGTCGAGCAGTACTTC; CDR3: CASSSAGTGVEQYF
D: TRBD1; J: TRBJ1-5; V: TRBV6-1; size: few; DNA: TGTGCCAGCAGAGAGGACAGGGGGGGGAGTCAGCCCCAGCATTTT; CDR3: CASREDRGGSQPQHF
D: TRBD1; J: TRBJ1-5; V: TRBV19; size: NA; DNA: TGTGCCAGTAGTTTCCGGGACAGGAATAGCAATCAGCCCCAGCATTTT; CDR3: CASSFRDRNSNQPQHF
D: TRBD1; J: TRBJ1-6; V: TRBV5-8; size: few; DNA: TGTGCCAGCAGCTTTGAGGGACAGGGCTATAATTCACCCCTCCACTTT; CDR3: CASSFEGQGYNSPLHF
D: TRBD2; J: TRBJ2-3; V: TRBV30; size: few; DNA: TGTGCCTGGGGGGGACTAGCGGGATTGGATACGCAGTATTTT; CDR3: CAWGGLAGLDTQYF
D: NA; J: TRBJ2-3; V: TRBV7-9; size: few; DNA: TGTGCCAGCAGCCCGATAGCGGGCACAGATACGCAGTATTTT; CDR3: CASSPIAGTDTQYF
D: NA; J: TRBJ1-5; V: TRBV5-6; size: few; DNA: TGTGCCAGCAGCTCGGGAGTCGCTTCCAATCAGCCCCAGCATTTT; CDR3: CASSSGVASNQPQHF
D: TRBD2; J: TRBJ2-7; V: TRBV19; size: few; DNA: TGTGCCAGTAGTACCGAGCTAGCGGGAGGCCACGAGCAGTACTTC; CDR3: CASSTELAGGHEQYF
D: TRBD1; J: TRBJ2-7; V: TRBV11-2; size: NA; DNA: TGTGCCAGCAGCTTAGTGAGGGGGCTGATCTACGAGCAGTACTTC; CDR3: CASSLVRGLIYEQYF
D: NA; J: TRBJ2-3; V: TRBV7-9; size: NA; DNA: TGTGCCAGCAGCTTAGCGCAGGATAGCGGCACAGATACGCAGTATTTT; CDR3: CASSLAQDSGTDTQYF
D: NA; J: TRBJ1-5; V: TRBV19; size: NA; DNA: TGTGCCAGTAGTATGTCGAATCAGCCCCAGCATTTT; CDR3: CASSMSNQPQHF
D: NA; J: TRBJ1-6; V: TRBV18; size: NA; DNA: TGTGCCAGCTCACCAGCTGCCGGGGGTAGGAGTTCACCCCTCCACTTT; CDR3: CASSPAAGGRSSPLHF
D: TRBD2; J: TRBJ2-7; V: TRBV4-1; size: few; DNA: TGCGCCAGCAGCCAAGATCCACCGACTAGCGGGAGGGCCACCGAGCAGTACTTC; CDR3: CASSQDPPTSGRATEQYF
D: NA; J: TRBJ2-7; V: TRBV4-1; size: few; DNA: TGCGCCAGCAGCCAAGATAACAGGCCTTTCAACTACGAGCAGTACTTC; CDR3: CASSQDNRPFNYEQYF
D: NA; J: TRBJ1-1; V: TRBV5-4; size: NA; DNA: TGTGCCAGCAGCTTAGAGCTCCAAGCGGAAGCTTTCTTT; CDR3: CASSLELQAEAFF
D: NA; J: TRBJ2-7; V: TRBV30; size: NA; DNA: TGTGCCTGGACCAAAACAGGGCGCTACGAGCAGTACTTC; CDR3: CAWTKTGRYEQYF
D: NA; J: TRBJ2-7; V: TRBV12-5; size: few; DNA: TGTGCTAGTGGTTTCGGACAGTACGAGCAGTACTTC; CDR3: CASGFGQYEQYF
D: TRBD1; J: TRBJ2-7; V: TRBV5-6; size: few; DNA: TGTGCCAGCAGCCATCGGGACAGGGGCTACGAGCAGTACTTC; CDR3: CASSHRDRGYEQYF
D: TRBD1; J: TRBJ1-5; V: TRBV15; size: NA; DNA: TGTGCCACCAGCAGGAGACAGGGGGCCTTTAGCAATCAGCCCCAGCATTTT; CDR3: CATSRRQGAFSNQPQHF
D: TRBD2; J: TRBJ2-3; V: TRBV5-1; size: NA; DNA: TGCGCCAGCAGCCCCGGGGAGATAGCGGGGGGCACGGCAGATACGCAGTATTTT; CDR3: CASSPGEIAGGTADTQYF
D: TRBD1; J: TRBJ2-5; V: TRBV30; size: many; DNA: TGTGCCTGGTCCGGGACAGGGAGAGGAGAGACCCAGTACTTC; CDR3: CAWSGTGRGETQYF
D: NA; J: TRBJ2-1; V: TRBV7-9; size: many; DNA: TGTGCCAGCCGCCCAAGACAGACGTCCTACAATGAGCAGTTCTTC; CDR3: CASRPRQTSYNEQFF
D: NA; J: TRBJ1-5; V: TRBV5-1; size: NA; DNA: TGCGCCAGCAGCTGGGCAGACAAGGCGTTTAGCAATCAGCCCCAGCATTTT; CDR3: CASSWADKAFSNQPQHF
D: TRBD1; J: TRBJ1-1; V: TRBV29-1; size: NA; DNA: TGCAGCGTGACCGGACAGGGGGCCCACGGCACTGAAGCTTTCTTT; CDR3: CSVTGQGAHGTEAFF
D: NA; J: TRBJ2-1; V: TRBV9; size: NA; DNA: TGTGCCAGCAGCGCAACAGACAATGAGCAGTTCTTC; CDR3: CASSATDNEQFF
D: TRBD2; J: TRBJ2-4; V: TRBV2; size: NA; DNA: TGTGCCAGCACCCCCGGACTAGCGGGAGCTGGCAAAAACATTCAGTACTTC; CDR3: CASTPGLAGAGKNIQYF
D: NA; J: TRBJ2-5; V: TRBV10-1; size: few; DNA: TGCGCCAGCAGTCTTCTTCGAGGAGAGACCCAGTACTTC; CDR3: CASSLLRGETQYF
D: NA; J: TRBJ1-1; V: TRBV11-2; size: NA; DNA: TGTGCCAGCAGCCCAGGACCGGGACAGAACACTGAAGCTTTCTTT; CDR3: CASSPGPGQNTEAFF
D: NA; J: TRBJ1-1; V: TRBV2; size: NA; DNA: TGTGCCAGCAGCCGAGTACAGACAGGCCGGACTGAAGCTTTCTTT; CDR3: CASSRVQTGRTEAFF
D: NA; J: TRBJ1-2; V: TRBV19; size: few; DNA: TGTGCCAGTAGCTCGAATGGGGAGGGCTCCTATGGCTACACCTTC; CDR3: CASSSNGEGSYGYTF
D: NA; J: TRBJ1-2; V: TRBV30; size: once; DNA: TGTGCCTGGAGAAGAGGAGGGCTAACTAACTATGGCTACACCTTC; CDR3: CAWRRGGLTNYGYTF
D: NA; J: TRBJ1-2; V: TRBV5-6; size: NA; DNA: TGTGCCAGCAGCTTGGACAGGAGCTATGGCTACACCTTC; CDR3: CASSLDRSYGYTF
D: NA; J: TRBJ2-7; V: TRBV15; size: NA; DNA: TGTGCCACCAGCAGAGCAGACAGGGAGGCCCACGAGCAGTACTTC; CDR3: CATSRADREAHEQYF
D: NA; J: TRBJ1-1; V: TRBV18; size: many; DNA: TGTGCCAGCTCTACGCTGGAGGGCACTGAAGCTTTCTTT; CDR3: CASSTLEGTEAFF
D: TRBD2; J: TRBJ2-1; V: TRBV18; size: NA; DNA: TGTGCCAGCTCGCCTCTCGCGACTAGCGGGGGGAACAATGAGCAGTTCTTC; CDR3: CASSPLATSGGNNEQFF